This T cell receptor (beta chain) stems from a study of monozygotic twins with inflammatory bowel disease. The germline gives CDR1 KGHSH, CDR2 LQKENI. This CDR3 region has 16 residues. It was approximately 4,000 ng of total RNA that each TCR library used. Template switching introduced UMIs that contain a 6-nucleotide sample barcode. TCRdb reworked the 5' RACE reads into one entry per CDR3 protein, no DNA. This sample contains approximately 100,000 distinct CDR3 sequences. What was sequenced was blood. The V gene is TRBV18, the J gene TRBJ2-2. The clonotype comes from a human donor with ulcerative colitis or Crohn's disease, or a healthy co-twin of an affected twin (not recorded which). CDR3: CASSPPGLANTGELFF.